This T cell receptor beta chain was documented in a study of blood T cells in healthy people across ages. Broader study findings: Age showed a roughly linear inverse relationship with TCR beta diversity per million T cells.

Sample-barcoded 5' priming and a J-beta primer mix drove a second PCR of about 7 to 12 cycles. TCRdb reanalysed the 5' RACE reads using MiXCR and keeps one entry per CDR3 protein. The table lists 350,000 to 450,000 distinct CDR3 sequences, roughly half of them singletons. The V and J ends lost 1 base and 2 bases respectively, with 10 bases between them. This CDR3 region has 15 residues. The germline V gene encodes CDR1 SGHNT and CDR2 YENEEA. This clonotype was observed a few times. Its antigen is undetermined. Sequenced sample: blood. This sequence was found in a man in his sixties in good health. The chain carries TRBV11-3 and TRBJ2-3; D perhaps matches TRBD1 (5 bases). CDR3 in amino acids: CASSLGQQVTDTQYF. Here the CDR3 DNA reads TGTGCCAGCAGCTTAGGACAGCAAGTCACAGATACGCAGTATTTT.